This is a list of T cell receptor beta chains from one sample in a study of blood T cell repertoires in COVID-19. Libraries were prepared by immunoSEQ multiplex PCR; TCRdb keeps only in-frame clonotypes and omits some of them. The table lists roughly 250,000 clones, around 80% of them singletons, with 4% in the top ten. The sample consisted of peripheral blood. The receptor set was obtained from a woman in her thirties or forties with active or convalescent COVID-19. Both conserved end residues are part of each CDR3. The D gene is left open where the match is weak. Some rows have no size entry. The others give once, few or many, or a class for an expanded clone.

TRBV12-3/TRBV12-4	TRBJ2-5	TRBD2	.	TGTGCCATCGGGACTAGCGGGGGACAGACCCAGTACTTC	CAIGTSGGQTQYF
TRBV11-2	TRBJ2-1	TRBD2	few	TGTGCCAGCAGCTTAGAGTACGCGGGGGGTTACAATGAGCAGTTCTTC	CASSLEYAGGYNEQFF
TRBV3-1/TRBV3-2	TRBJ2-2	.	.	TGTGCCAGCAGCCATGGCCTGTACACCGGGGAGCTGTTTTTT	CASSHGLYTGELFF
TRBV5-1	TRBJ2-5	.	.	TGCGCCAGCAGCTTGGGGACCAGGGGATACCAAGAGACCCAGTACTTC	CASSLGTRGYQETQYF
TRBV12-5	TRBJ1-5	TRBD1	.	TGTGCTAGTGGTTCCCCGGGACAGGGGATTCAGCCCCAGCATTTT	CASGSPGQGIQPQHF
TRBV3-1/TRBV3-2	TRBJ1-6	.	.	TGTGCCAGCAGCCGAGCCGGGGGGAGCTCCTATAATTCACCCCTCCACTTT	CASSRAGGSSYNSPLHF
TRBV5-1	TRBJ1-6	.	once	TGCGCCAGCAGCTCAAGGACCCTACGGGGGGATTATAATTCACCCCTCCACTTT	CASSSRTLRGDYNSPLHF
TRBV9	TRBJ1-2	.	.	TGTGCCAGCAGCGGGGCGGGCTACACCTTC	CASSGAGYTF
TRBV5-5	TRBJ1-5	TRBD1	.	TGTGCCAGCAGCCCCGGGACAGGGGTAGGTCAGCCCCAGCATTTT	CASSPGTGVGQPQHF
TRBV2	TRBJ1-2	.	.	TGTGCCAGCAGTGTTTCTACCAACTATGGCTACACCTTC	CASSVSTNYGYTF
TRBV19	TRBJ2-1	TRBD2	.	TGTGCCAGTAGTGGGAGCGGGGGGGCCTTTGAGCAGTTCTTC	CASSGSGGAFEQFF
TRBV2	TRBJ1-1	TRBD1	large	TGTGCCAGCAGACAACAGGGGGCGCAAGGTGAAGCTTTCTTT	CASRQQGAQGEAFF
TRBV9	TRBJ1-4	.	few	TGTGCCAGCAGCCCCGGATCCAGGAAAACTAATGAAAAACTGTTTTTT	CASSPGSRKTNEKLFF
TRBV28	TRBJ1-5	.	.	TGTGCCAGCAGCCCCTCCGGTCAGCCCCAGCATTTT	CASSPSGQPQHF
TRBV30	TRBJ1-6	TRBD1	.	TGTGCCTGGACTCCCGGGACAGGGGGTTTGGGTTATTCACCCCTCCACTTT	CAWTPGTGGLGYSPLHF
TRBV28	TRBJ1-6	TRBD1	.	TGTGCCAGCAGTTTATTGGGACAGGGGGCGTCACCCCTCCACTTT	CASSLLGQGASPLHF
TRBV27	TRBJ2-7	.	.	TGTGCCAGCAGTTTATCACTATACGAGCAGTACTTC	CASSLSLYEQYF
TRBV6-1	TRBJ1-2	TRBD1	.	TGTGCCAGCAGTGAATTTGACAGGGGGCTAGACTATGGCTACACCTTC	CASSEFDRGLDYGYTF
TRBV2	TRBJ2-7	TRBD2	.	TGTGCCAGTCTAGCGGGGGTGAGCTCCTACGAGCAGTACTTC	CASLAGVSSYEQYF
TRBV11-2	TRBJ2-5	.	.	TGTGCCAGCAGCTTACAGGTCCAAGAGACCCAGTACTTC	CASSLQVQETQYF
TRBV13	TRBJ2-2	.	.	TGTGCCAGCAGCTTGGGGGGAAACACCGGGGAGCTGTTTTTT	CASSLGGNTGELFF
TRBV5-6	TRBJ2-3	.	.	TGTGCCAGCAGCTTTTCGACAGATACGCAGTATTTT	CASSFSTDTQYF
TRBV23-1	TRBJ1-1	TRBD1	.	TGCGCCAGCAGTCCAGGGGGCGCGGGCACTGAAGCTTTCTTT	CASSPGGAGTEAFF
TRBV7-8	TRBJ1-1	.	.	TGTGCCAGCAGCTTAGTGGCCTTGAACACTGAAGCTTTCTTT	CASSLVALNTEAFF
TRBV5-8	TRBJ2-3	TRBD1	.	TGTGCCAGCAGCCTTCTGACAGGGCTTGATACGCAGTATTTT	CASSLLTGLDTQYF
TRBV19	TRBJ2-2	TRBD2	.	TGTGCCAGTAGCCCCTCAGCGGGGGGACACACCGGGGAGCTGTTTTTT	CASSPSAGGHTGELFF
TRBV27	TRBJ1-2	TRBD1	.	TGTGCCAGCAGTTTATGGGGACAGGGGAGCTATGGCTACACCTTC	CASSLWGQGSYGYTF
TRBV5-1	TRBJ1-1	.	few	TGCGCCAGCAGCTTTATGGCGAACACTGAAGCTTTCTTT	CASSFMANTEAFF
TRBV2	TRBJ1-1	.	.	TGTGCCAGCAGGTATACAGAGAACACTGAAGCTTTCTTT	CASRYTENTEAFF
TRBV5-1	TRBJ1-1	TRBD1	.	TGCGCCAGCAGCTCTACCGGACAGGGGGCTAGAACTGAAGCTTTCTTT	CASSSTGQGARTEAFF
TRBV6-5	TRBJ2-5	TRBD2	.	TGTGCCAGCAGTCCCTTACTAGCGGGGCCCCAGGCCCAGTACTTC	CASSPLLAGPQAQYF
TRBV10-3	TRBJ2-1	.	.	TGTGCCATCCAGAACAGGAATGAGCAGTTCTTC	CAIQNRNEQFF
TRBV19	TRBJ2-5	.	.	TGTGCCAGTAGTACCCCTAATGGGGCCCAAGAGACCCAGTACTTC	CASSTPNGAQETQYF
TRBV15	TRBJ2-1	TRBD1	.	TGTGCCACCAGCGGCCAGGGACAGGGGGGCTACAATGAGCAGTTCTTC	CATSGQGQGGYNEQFF
TRBV11-2	TRBJ2-3	.	.	TGTGCCAGCAGCTTGTCCGGGGGCACAGATACGCAGTATTTT	CASSLSGGTDTQYF
TRBV4-1	TRBJ1-6	.	.	TGCGCCAGCAGCCCCGGGGGTCACGGGGCCCTCCACTTT	CASSPGGHGALHF
TRBV5-1	TRBJ1-2	TRBD1	.	TGCGCCAGCAGCTTGACGTTGGCGCAGGGGGCGGCCAGGGCCTATGGCTACACCTTC	CASSLTLAQGAARAYGYTF
TRBV3-1/TRBV3-2	TRBJ2-7	TRBD2	.	TGTGCCAGCAGCCAAGATTTGTCGGGACTAGCGGCCTCTGAGCAGTACTTC	CASSQDLSGLAASEQYF
TRBV19	TRBJ1-6	.	once	TGTGCCAGTAGTCACTTTGATTCACCCCTCCACTTT	CASSHFDSPLHF
TRBV28	TRBJ1-1	TRBD1	.	TGTGCCAGCAGTCCCCAACAGGGGGCCACTGAAGCTTTCTTT	CASSPQQGATEAFF
TRBV5-4	TRBJ1-1	.	.	TGTGCCAGCAATCTTTACGGGAACACTGAAGCTTTCTTT	CASNLYGNTEAFF
TRBV3-1/TRBV3-2	TRBJ1-2	TRBD1	.	TGTGCCAGCAGCCAAGATAACACAGGGGGACGTGGCTACACCTTC	CASSQDNTGGRGYTF
TRBV6-5	TRBJ1-5	TRBD1	.	TGTGCCAGCAGACAACAGGGGAGCAATCAGCCCCAGCATTTT	CASRQQGSNQPQHF
TRBV11-2	TRBJ2-3	.	.	TGTGCCAGCAGGATTACCGGGACTAGCACAGATACGCAGTATTTT	CASRITGTSTDTQYF
TRBV5-6	TRBJ1-2	TRBD1	.	TGTGCCAGCAGCCTAGATCAGGGGGCAGATGGCTACACCTTC	CASSLDQGADGYTF
TRBV30	TRBJ2-1	TRBD1	.	TGTGCCGGACAGGGCAATGAGCAGTTCTTC	CAGQGNEQFF
TRBV12-5	TRBJ2-5	TRBD1	few	TGTGCTAGTGGTCGGACAGGGCGTCGGGAGACCCAGTACTTC	CASGRTGRRETQYF
TRBV5-4	TRBJ1-2	.	.	TGTGCCAGCAGCGTTGCAGGGGCTTCTTCCCCTAACTATGGCTACACCTTC	CASSVAGASSPNYGYTF
TRBV7-6	TRBJ2-1	TRBD2	.	TGTGCCAGCAGTTCTAGCGGGGGGAGCTCCTACAATGAGCAGTTCTTC	CASSSSGGSSYNEQFF
TRBV28	TRBJ2-1	.	.	TGTGCCAGCAGTGGCCTCGGGAATGAGCAGTTCTTC	CASSGLGNEQFF
TRBV27	TRBJ1-1	TRBD1	.	TGTGCCACCCATGCCCCGGGACAGGGAGTTGTGAACACTGAAGCTTTCTTT	CATHAPGQGVVNTEAFF
TRBV3-1/TRBV3-2	TRBJ1-3	.	.	TGTGCCAGCAGCCCAGGGTCCCCGCTAGTTGGAAACACCATATATTTT	CASSPGSPLVGNTIYF
TRBV5-4	TRBJ1-3	.	.	TGTGCCAGCAGCCCCCGGGCAGGGGTAGCTGGAAACACCATATATTTT	CASSPRAGVAGNTIYF